A single sample gave rise to the 8 T cell receptor beta chains below, sequenced in a study of T cell responses to AZD1222 COVID-19 vaccine. Clones were sequenced by immunoSEQ multiplex PCR, and TCRdb holds only the in-frame ones, with some missing. The data show 130,000 to 150,000 clones, roughly 84% seen once. Specimen: peripheral blood, collected 28 days after the second AZD1222 dose. Receptors originate from an adult who received the AZD1222 COVID-19 vaccine.

This chain links TRBV28 with TRBJ2-3; TRBD2 matches at 11 bases. The CDR3 totals 19 residues. J was trimmed by 2 bases and V by 5 bases; bases with no gene match: 15. Germline V gives CDR1 MDHEN, CDR2 SYDVKM. Here the CDR3 reads CASSAYPSGGTALTDTQYF. In DNA form, the CDR3 reads TGTGCCAGCAGTGCCTACCCTAGCGGGGGGACGGCACTCACAGATACGCAGTATTTT.

The count of this clone is one. V usage is TRBV7-9 and J usage is TRBJ2-3; 7 positions agree with TRBD2. The CDR3 length is 15 residues. V lost 7 bases to trimming and J lost 2 bases; unmatched junction nucleotides: 9. Germline CDR1 SEHNR, CDR2 FQNEAQ (reference sequence). CDR3 sequence (DNA): TGTGCCAGCACCACCGCGACTAGCAACACAGATACGCAGTATTTT. It yields the protein CASTTATSNTDTQYF.

This clone occurred a few times. This CDR3 is CASSLLGDSSSGNTIYF. The CDR3 bases are TGCGCCAGCAGCCTTTTAGGAGACTCTTCCTCTGGAAACACCATATATTTT. This chain links TRBV5-1 with TRBJ1-3; D is undetermined. With 4 bases removed from V and 0 bases from J, the gap between germline ends came to 17 bases. Germline V CDR1 and CDR2: SGHRS, YFSETQ. The CDR3 loop spans 17 amino acids.

The rearrangement joins TRBV6-5 to TRBJ1-1, with 11 positions matching TRBD1. The CDR3 is 14 residues long. From germline, CDR1 is MNHEY and CDR2 SVGAGI. Unmatched junction bases numbered 6, after V lost 7 bases and J lost 5 bases. CDR3 amino acids: CASTGQGAGTEAFF. CDR3 nucleotide sequence: TGTGCCAGCACAGGACAGGGGGCGGGTACTGAAGCTTTCTTT.

This sequence joins TRBV5-6 and TRBJ2-3; possibly TRBD2 for D (6 bases). This CDR3 contains 16 residues. Germline CDR1 and CDR2: SGHDT and YYEEEE. The V and J ends lost 1 base and 3 bases respectively, with 15 bases between them. The DNA for the CDR3 is TGTGCCAGCAGCTTGCTCCCGGGGGTCTCAACAGATACGCAGTATTTT. It encodes CASSLLPGVSTDTQYF. Combining the CDR3 with reference TRBV5-6 and TRBJ2-3 gives the whole variable domain DAGVTQSPTHLIKTRGQQVTLRCSPKSGHDTVSWYQQALGQGPQFIFQYYEEEERQRGNFPDRFSGHQFPNYSSELNVNALLLGDSALYLCASSLLPGVSTDTQYFGPGTRLTVL.

CDR3 sequence reads: CASSASGSSNEQFF. Here the CDR3 DNA reads TGTGCCAGCAGCGCGTCCGGGAGTTCCAATGAGCAGTTCTTC. The chain carries TRBV9 and TRBJ2-1; D is possibly TRBD2 (6 bases). The CDR3 totals 14 residues. CDR1 is SGDLS and CDR2 is YYNGEE in the germline V gene. With 3 bases removed from V and 6 bases from J, the gap between germline ends came to 13 bases.

V and J are TRBV5-1 and TRBJ2-3; possible D gene TRBD2, 5 bases. Trimming pared 6 bases from V and 0 bases from J, leaving 11 bases between. CDR1 is SGHRS and CDR2 is YFSETQ in the germline V gene. This CDR3 has 14 amino acids. CDR3 sequence: CASMPGTSTDTQYF. As DNA, the CDR3 is TGCGCCAGCATGCCGGGAACTAGCACAGATACGCAGTATTTT. The whole variable domain, remainder taken from reference TRBV5-1 and TRBJ2-3, is KAGVTQTPRYLIKTRGQQVTLSCSPISGHRSVSWYQQTPGQGLQFLFEYFSETQRNKGNFPGRFSGRQFSNSRSEMNVSTLELGDSALYLCASMPGTSTDTQYFGPGTRLTVL.

The rearrangement links TRBV6-5 to TRBJ1-2; 7 bases align to TRBD1. The CDR3 extends over 14 amino acids. Germline trimming cut 6 bases from V and 8 bases from J; bases unmatched to any gene: 12. CDR1 and CDR2 from the germline V gene are MNHEY and SVGAGI. The CDR3 DNA follows: TGTGCCAGCAGGCTACCGGGACAGACGGCAGGCTACACCTTC. It translates to CASRLPGQTAGYTF.